This TCR beta chain came from a study of blood T cell repertoires in COVID-19. Generated by immunoSEQ multiplex PCR, the TCRdb table keeps only in-frame clones and is missing some. The sample records about 220,000 clones, 85% to 90% being singletons. This TCR was sampled from a man under 40 who had been exposed to COVID-19. The sequenced sample consisted of PBMCs or T cells enriched from blood (not recorded which).

The CDR3 loop reads CASRRKDSPNYGYTF. The CDR3 DNA is TGTGCCAGCAGGCGGAAGGACAGCCCCAACTATGGCTACACCTTC. J is TRBJ1-2 and V is TRBV27, with a tentative D call TRBD1 (6 bases). The ends were cut back, 6 bases at V and 2 bases at J, with 16 bases in the middle. CDR3 length equals 15 residues. CDR1 and CDR2 from the germline V gene are MNHEY and SMNVEV (reference sequence).